This TCR beta chain is from a study of T-cell reconstitution after alpha-beta-depleted transplantation in children. It was with unique molecular identifiers that the TCRbeta library was prepared. TCRdb redid the calling of the PCR reads with MiXCR, one entry per CDR3 protein. The sample contains about 510,000 distinct CDR3 sequences, over 10% of which appear only once. This clonotype was picked up a small number of times. The length of the CDR3 is 13 residues. The V and J ends lost 8 bases and 3 bases, in that order; junction bases with no gene match: 7. CDR1 SQVTM and CDR2 ANQGSEA come from the germline V gene.

This specimen was PBMCs, mostly from graft donor cells, taken 180 days after TCRalphabeta/CD19-depleted stem cell transplant. The receptor was isolated from a female patient aged 2-15 years who had a stem cell transplant for aplastic anemia, so the T cells may come from the graft donor. J is TRBJ2-1 and V is TRBV29-1; 7 nucleotides match TRBD1. The CDR3 region is CSTQGVLYNEQFF. Here the CDR3 DNA reads TGCAGCACCCAGGGGGTTCTCTACAATGAGCAGTTCTTC.